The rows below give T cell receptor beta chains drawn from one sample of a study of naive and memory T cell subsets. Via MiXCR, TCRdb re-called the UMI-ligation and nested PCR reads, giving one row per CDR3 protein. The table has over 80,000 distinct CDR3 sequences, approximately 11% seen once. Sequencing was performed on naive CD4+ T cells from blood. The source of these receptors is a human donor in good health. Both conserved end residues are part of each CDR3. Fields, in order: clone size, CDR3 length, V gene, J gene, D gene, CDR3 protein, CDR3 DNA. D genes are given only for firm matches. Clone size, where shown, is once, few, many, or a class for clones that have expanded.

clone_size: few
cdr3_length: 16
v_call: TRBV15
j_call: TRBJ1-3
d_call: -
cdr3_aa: CATSRAGVYSGNTIYF
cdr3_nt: TGTGCCACCAGCAGAGCGGGGGTCTACTCTGGAAACACCATATATTTT

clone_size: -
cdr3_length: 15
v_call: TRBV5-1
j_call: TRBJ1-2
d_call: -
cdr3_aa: CASSLAVGGDYGYTF
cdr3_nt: TGCGCCAGCAGCTTGGCCGTTGGGGGCGACTATGGCTACACCTTC

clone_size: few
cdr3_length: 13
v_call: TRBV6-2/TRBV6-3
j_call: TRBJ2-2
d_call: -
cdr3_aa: CASSYRTAGELFF
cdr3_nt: TGTGCCAGCAGCTACCGAACAGCCGGGGAGCTGTTTTTT

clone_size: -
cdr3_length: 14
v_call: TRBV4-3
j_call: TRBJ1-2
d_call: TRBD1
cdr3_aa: CASSRQGASYGYTF
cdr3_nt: TGCGCCAGCAGCCGACAGGGGGCGTCCTATGGCTACACCTTC

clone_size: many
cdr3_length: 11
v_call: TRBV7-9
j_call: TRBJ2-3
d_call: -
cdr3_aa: CASSRSDTQYF
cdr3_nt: TGTGCCAGCAGCCGTAGCGATACGCAGTATTTT

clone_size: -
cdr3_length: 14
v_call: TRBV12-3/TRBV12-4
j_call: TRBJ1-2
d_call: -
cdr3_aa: CASRNRENNYGYTF
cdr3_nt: TGTGCCAGCAGGAACAGGGAGAACAACTATGGCTACACCTTC

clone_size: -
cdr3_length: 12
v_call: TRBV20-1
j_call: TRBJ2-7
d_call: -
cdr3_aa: CSATGDSYEQYF
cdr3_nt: TGCAGTGCTACAGGGGACTCCTACGAGCAGTACTTC

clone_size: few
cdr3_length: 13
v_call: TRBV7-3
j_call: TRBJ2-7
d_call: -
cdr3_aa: CASSLQSTYEQYF
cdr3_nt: TGTGCCAGCAGCTTACAGAGTACCTACGAGCAGTACTTC

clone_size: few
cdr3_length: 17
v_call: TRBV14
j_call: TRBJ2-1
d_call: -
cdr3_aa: CASSQDLTGRYYNEQFF
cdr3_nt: TGTGCCAGCAGCCAAGATCTGACTGGGCGCTACTACAATGAGCAGTTCTTC

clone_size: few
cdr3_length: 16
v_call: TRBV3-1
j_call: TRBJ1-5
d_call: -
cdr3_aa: CASSQVLQGRDQPQHF
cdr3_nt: TGTGCCAGCAGCCAAGTCCTACAGGGTAGGGATCAGCCCCAGCATTTT

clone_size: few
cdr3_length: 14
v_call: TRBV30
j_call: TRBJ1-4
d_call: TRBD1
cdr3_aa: CAWLGQLFPEKLFF
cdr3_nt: TGTGCCTGGTTGGGACAGCTGTTCCCAGAAAAACTGTTTTTT

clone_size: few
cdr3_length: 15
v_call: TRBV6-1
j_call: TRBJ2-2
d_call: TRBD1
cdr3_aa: CASSEPGQLTGELFF
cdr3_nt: TGTGCCAGCAGTGAGCCGGGACAGCTCACCGGGGAGCTGTTTTTT

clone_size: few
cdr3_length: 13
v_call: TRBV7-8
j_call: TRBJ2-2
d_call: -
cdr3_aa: CASSPRPIGELFF
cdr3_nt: TGTGCCAGCAGTCCCCGACCCATAGGGGAGCTGTTTTTT

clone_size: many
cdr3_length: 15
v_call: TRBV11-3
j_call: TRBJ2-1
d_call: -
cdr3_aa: CASSPSLLEYNEQFF
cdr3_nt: TGTGCCAGCAGCCCGAGCTTGCTTGAGTACAATGAGCAGTTCTTC

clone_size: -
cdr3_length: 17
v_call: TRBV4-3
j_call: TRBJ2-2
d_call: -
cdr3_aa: CASSPLGLGKNTGELFF
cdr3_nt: TGCGCCAGCAGCCCCCTCGGGTTAGGGAAGAACACCGGGGAGCTGTTTTTT

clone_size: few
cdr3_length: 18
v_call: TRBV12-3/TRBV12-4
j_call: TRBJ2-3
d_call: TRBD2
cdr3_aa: CASSWRLAGGPTTDTQYF
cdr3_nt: TGTGCCAGCAGTTGGAGACTAGCGGGAGGGCCAACGACAGATACGCAGTATTTT

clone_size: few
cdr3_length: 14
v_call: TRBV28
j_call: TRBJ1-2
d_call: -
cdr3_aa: CASSLRQSNYGYTF
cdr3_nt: TGTGCCAGCAGTTTAAGGCAGTCTAACTATGGCTACACCTTC

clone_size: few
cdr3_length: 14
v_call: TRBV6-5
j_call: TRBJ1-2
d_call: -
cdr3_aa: CASRIGRDNYGYTF
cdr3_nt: TGTGCCAGCAGAATCGGACGTGATAACTATGGCTACACCTTC

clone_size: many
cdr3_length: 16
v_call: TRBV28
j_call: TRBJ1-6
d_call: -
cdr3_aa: CASREIRSSYNSPLHF
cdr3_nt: TGTGCCAGCAGGGAAATCCGGAGCTCCTATAATTCACCCCTCCACTTT

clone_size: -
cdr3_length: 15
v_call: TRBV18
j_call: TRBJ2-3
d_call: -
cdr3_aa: CASSPRGASTDTQYF
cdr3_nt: TGTGCCAGCTCACCACGGGGGGCCAGCACAGATACGCAGTATTTT

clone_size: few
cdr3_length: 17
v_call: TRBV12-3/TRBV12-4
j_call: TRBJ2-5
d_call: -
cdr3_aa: CASSSSDPPVGQETQYF
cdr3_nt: TGTGCCAGCAGTTCTTCCGACCCCCCGGTGGGACAAGAGACCCAGTACTTC

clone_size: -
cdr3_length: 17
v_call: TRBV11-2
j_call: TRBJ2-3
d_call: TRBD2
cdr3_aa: CASSFRSAGGPTDTQYF
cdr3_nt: TGTGCCAGCAGTTTTAGATCTGCGGGAGGTCCCACAGATACGCAGTATTTT

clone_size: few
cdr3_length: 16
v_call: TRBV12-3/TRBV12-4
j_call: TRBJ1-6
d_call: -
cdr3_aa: CASSFRRSSYNSPLHF
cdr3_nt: TGTGCCAGCAGTTTTAGGCGGAGCTCCTATAATTCACCCCTCCACTTT

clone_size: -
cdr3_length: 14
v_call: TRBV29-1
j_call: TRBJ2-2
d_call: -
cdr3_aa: CSVDLWGNTGELFF
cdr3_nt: TGCAGCGTTGATTTATGGGGGAACACCGGGGAGCTGTTTTTT

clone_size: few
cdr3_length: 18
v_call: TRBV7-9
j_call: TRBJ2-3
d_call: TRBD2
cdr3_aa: CASSSRLAGGPSTDTQYF
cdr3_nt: TGTGCCAGCAGCTCACGACTAGCGGGAGGACCCAGCACAGATACGCAGTATTTT

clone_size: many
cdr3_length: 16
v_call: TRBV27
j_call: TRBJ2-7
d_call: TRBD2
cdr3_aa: CASRRLAGDGTYEQYF
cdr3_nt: TGTGCCAGCAGGAGACTAGCGGGGGATGGAACCTACGAGCAGTACTTC

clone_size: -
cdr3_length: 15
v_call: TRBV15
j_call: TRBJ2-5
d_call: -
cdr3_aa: CATSREPSPQETQYF
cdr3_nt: TGTGCCACCAGCAGAGAACCGAGTCCTCAAGAGACCCAGTACTTC

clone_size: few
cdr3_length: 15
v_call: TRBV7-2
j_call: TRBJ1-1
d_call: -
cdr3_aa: CASSLEDRRQTEAFF
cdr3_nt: TGTGCCAGCAGCTTAGAGGACCGACGCCAAACTGAAGCTTTCTTT